This TCR beta chain derives from a study of T cells in Graves' hyperthyroidism and ophthalmopathy. Broader study findings: Blood samples included most of the expanded thyroid clonotypes exceeding 0.001.

Of note for this clonotype: What it binds is not known. At one end, the junction sequence differs from germline, possibly due to a read error.

Disease duration under 2 months; hyperthyroidism patients were aged 18 to 65. Each diagnosis was grounded in clinical symptoms, serum thyroxine and TRAb, thyroid ultrasound, and orbital computed tomography. The CDR3 regions of TCR beta were amplified from RNA transcripts. First-round RT-PCR of the TCR CDR3 relied on the HTBI primer set. TCRdb called the multiplex PCR reads again in MiXCR, with one record for every CDR3 protein. The sample yields 300,000 to 450,000 distinct CDR3 sequences, about 25% seen once. The germline gives CDR1 SGHRS, CDR2 YFSETQ. The CDR3 is 11 amino acids. The chain has TRBV5-1 and TRBJ1-3; no reliable D call. The sequencing input was blood. The TCR sequence derives from a man in his fifties with Graves' hyperthyroidism. CDR3 loop: CASSLVGTIYF. CDR3 in DNA: TGTGCCAGCAGCTTGGTCGGCACCATATATTTT.